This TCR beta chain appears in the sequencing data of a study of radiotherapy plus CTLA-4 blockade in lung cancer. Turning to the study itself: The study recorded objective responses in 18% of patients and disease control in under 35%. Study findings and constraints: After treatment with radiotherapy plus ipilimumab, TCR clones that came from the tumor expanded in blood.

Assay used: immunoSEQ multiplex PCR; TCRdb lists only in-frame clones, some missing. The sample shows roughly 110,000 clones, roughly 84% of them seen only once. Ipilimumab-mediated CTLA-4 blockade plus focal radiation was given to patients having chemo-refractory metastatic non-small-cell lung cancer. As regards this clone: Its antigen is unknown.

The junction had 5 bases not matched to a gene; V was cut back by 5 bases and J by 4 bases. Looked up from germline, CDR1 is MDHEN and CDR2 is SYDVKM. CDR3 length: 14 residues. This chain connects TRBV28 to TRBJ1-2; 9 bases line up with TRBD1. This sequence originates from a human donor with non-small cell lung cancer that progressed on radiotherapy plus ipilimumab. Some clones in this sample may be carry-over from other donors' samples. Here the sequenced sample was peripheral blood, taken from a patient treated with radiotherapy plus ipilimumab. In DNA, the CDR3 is TGTGCCAGCAGTCCTGCGGACAGGGGCTATGGCTACACCTTC. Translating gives CASSPADRGYGYTF.